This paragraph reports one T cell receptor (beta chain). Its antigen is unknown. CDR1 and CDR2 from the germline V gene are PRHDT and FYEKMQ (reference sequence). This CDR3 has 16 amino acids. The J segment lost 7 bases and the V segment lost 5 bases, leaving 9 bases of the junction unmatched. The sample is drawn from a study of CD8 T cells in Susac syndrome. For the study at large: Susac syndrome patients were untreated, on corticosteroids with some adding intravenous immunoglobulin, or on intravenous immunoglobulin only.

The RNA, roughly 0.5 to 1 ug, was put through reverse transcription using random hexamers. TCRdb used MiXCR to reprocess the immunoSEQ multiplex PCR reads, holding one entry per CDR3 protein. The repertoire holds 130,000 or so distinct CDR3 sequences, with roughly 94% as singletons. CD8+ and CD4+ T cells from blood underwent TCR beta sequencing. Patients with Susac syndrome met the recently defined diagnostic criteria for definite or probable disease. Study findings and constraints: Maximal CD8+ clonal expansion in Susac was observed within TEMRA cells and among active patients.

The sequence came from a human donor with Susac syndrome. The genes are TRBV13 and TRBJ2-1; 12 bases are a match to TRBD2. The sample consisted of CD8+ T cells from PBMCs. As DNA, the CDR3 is TGTGCCAGCAGCCCGGTAACTAGCGGGGGGCCGAATGAGCAGTTCTTC. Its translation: CASSPVTSGGPNEQFF. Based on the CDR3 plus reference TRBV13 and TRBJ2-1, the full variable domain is AAGVIQSPRHLIKEKRETATLKCYPIPRHDTVYWYQQGPGQDPQFLISFYEKMQSDKGSIPDRFSAQQFSDYHSELNMSSLELGDSALYFCASSPVTSGGPNEQFFGPGTRLTVL.